This paragraph covers one TCR beta chain sequence. Antigen: not known. 5'RACE primed from the constant segment yielded TCR alpha and TCR beta cDNA libraries bearing sample barcodes and UMIs. TCRdb re-derived calls from the 5' RACE reads in MiXCR, one entry per CDR3 protein. The repertoire holds about 300,000 distinct CDR3 sequences, with around 19% as singletons. V lost 0 bases to trimming and J lost 2 bases; unmatched junction nucleotides: 7. CDR1 and CDR2 (germline): LGHNA, YNFKEQ. This CDR3 has 17 amino acids. These data originate in a study of T-cell memory formation after mild COVID-19. Notes on the study in general: The second-wave clones peaking on day 37 were not confirmed as SARS-CoV-2-specific.

This receptor was identified in a man between 18 and 35 years old who had mild COVID-19 (a few samples of this study predate the infection). Cell type and time point are not known. What was sequenced was PBMCs or a T cell subset sorted from them (not recorded which). The genes are TRBV4-2 and TRBJ2-5, with TRBD2 identical over 9 bases. CDR3 nucleotides: TGTGCCAGCAGCCAAGAATTGGCGGGGGGGAGACAAGAGACCCAGTACTTC. Translating gives CASSQELAGGRQETQYF.